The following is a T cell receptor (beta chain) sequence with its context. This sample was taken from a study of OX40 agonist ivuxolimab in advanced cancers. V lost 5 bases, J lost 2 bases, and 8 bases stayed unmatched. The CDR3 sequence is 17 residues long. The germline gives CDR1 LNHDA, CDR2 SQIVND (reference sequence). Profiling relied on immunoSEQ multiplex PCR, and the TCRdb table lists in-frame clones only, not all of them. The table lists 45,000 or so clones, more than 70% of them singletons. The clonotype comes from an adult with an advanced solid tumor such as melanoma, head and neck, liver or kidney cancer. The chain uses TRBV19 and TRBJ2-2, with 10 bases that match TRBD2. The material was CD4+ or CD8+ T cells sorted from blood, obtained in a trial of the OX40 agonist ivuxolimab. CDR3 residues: CASSAGLAATNTGELFF. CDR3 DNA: TGTGCCAGTAGTGCCGGACTAGCGGCCACAAACACCGGGGAGCTGTTTTTT.